This TCR beta chain stems from a study of blood T cell repertoires in COVID-19. Germline V CDR1 and CDR2: SGHRS, YFSETQ. Trimming took 4 bases from V and 5 from J, leaving 18 bases between them. The CDR3 extends over 15 amino acids. TCRdb's table, derived via immunoSEQ multiplex PCR, lists solely in-frame clones and lacks some. Of 310,000 or so clones listed, 87% were seen once; the top ten hold about 2%. The gene calls are TRBV5-1 and TRBJ1-1; no clear D. Material for sequencing was peripheral blood. This clonotype was sampled from a woman between 45 and 65 years old who had recovered from COVID-19. Here the CDR3 reads CASSPRAGRETEAFF. The CDR3 coding sequence is TGCGCCAGCAGCCCAAGGGCGGGCCGGGAAACTGAAGCTTTCTTT.